This TCR beta chain was sequenced for a study of T-cell reconstitution after alpha-beta-depleted transplantation in children. Study-wide points: Surviving recipient T cells and intrathymic progenitors accounted for some patients' high TCRbeta diversity at day 60. One year post-transplant, T-cell counts and diversity were largely derived from T cells produced anew.

As for this clonotype: Its specificity is not known.

Looked up from germline, CDR1 is KGHSH and CDR2 is LQKENI. CDR3 size: 15 residues. Between the trimmed V and J ends, which lost 6 bases and 5 bases, there was a span of 19 bases. Preparation of the TCRbeta library involved a method that used unique molecular identifiers. MiXCR, run by TCRdb on the PCR reads, gives a single entry per CDR3 protein. This sample carries hundreds of thousands of distinct CDR3 sequences, roughly 23% of them seen once, and the ten largest clones take 11% to 15%. This chain connects TRBV18 to TRBJ2-5; D might be TRBD1 (5 bases). The sample was PBMCs, mostly from graft donor cells, taken 360 days after TCRalphabeta/CD19-depleted stem cell transplant. The receptor's source is a boy under two years old who had a stem cell transplant for acute myeloid leukemia, so the T cells may come from the graft donor. The CDR3 here is CASSQNPGHTETQYF. The CDR3 nucleotides read TGTGCCAGCTCCCAAAACCCCGGACATACGGAGACCCAGTACTTC.